A single sample is the source of the 29 T cell receptor beta chains below, sequenced in a study of cytomegalovirus exposure and HLA in healthy donors (dated by TCRdb to 2017 to 2019). Library construction relied on the immunoSEQ multiplex PCR assay. The multiplex PCR relied on a mix of 60 forward primers for TCR Vbeta segments and 13 reverse primers for TCR Jbeta segments. As stored in TCRdb, this immuneACCESS dataset retains in-frame rearrangements with V and J assigned. A fraction of the clones does not appear; measured against another copy, unresolved V genes explain less than half of the discrepancy, and the remainder lacks a known reason. The sample table lists about 150,000 clones, 70% to 85% of them with a count of one. The ten biggest clones cover approximately 2.3% of the sample. What was sequenced was PBMCs. The receptors were gathered from a man aged 25 to 40 in good health and CMV-seronegative.

The CDR3 DNA is TGTGCCAGCAGCGTACGCGATAACACTGAAGCTTTCTTT. It encodes CASSVRDNTEAFF. V gene TRBV9 combines with J gene TRBJ1-1; D unclear. The germline gives CDR1 SGDLS, CDR2 YYNGEE. The V end lost 1 base, the J end lost 2 bases, and 6 bases lay between the germline ends. This CDR3 spans 13 amino acids.

As concerns this clone: At one end, the junction sequence differs from germline, possibly due to a read error. This sequence joins TRBV4-3 and TRBJ1-6; TRBD1 agrees at 8 bases. The CDR3 consists of 15 residues. Per the germline V gene, CDR1 is LGHNA and CDR2 is YSLEER. CDR3 loop: CASSQESGGSSPLNF. CDR3 coding DNA: TGCGCCAGCAGCCAAGAGTCAGGGGGCAGTTCACCCCTCAACTTT.

This chain uses TRBV29-1 with TRBJ2-5; 9 bases agree with TRBD1. Germline CDR1 and CDR2: SQVTM and ANQGSEA. This CDR3 has 13 amino acids. V shed 6 bases, J shed 5 bases, and the junction held 7 bases outside the gene matches. The CDR3 loop is CSVRTGAGETQYF. The CDR3 region has the DNA TGCAGCGTCCGGACAGGGGCGGGTGAGACCCAGTACTTC. The variable domain in full, with the rest retrieved from reference TRBV29-1 and TRBJ2-5, is SAVISQKPSRDICQRGTSLTIQCQVDSQVTMMFWYRQQPGQSLTLIATANQGSEATYESGFVIDKFPISRPNLTFSTLTVSNMSPEDSSIYLCSVRTGAGETQYFGPGTRLLVL.

This clone turned up a few times. V usage is TRBV28 and J usage is TRBJ1-1, with D perhaps matching TRBD1 (5 bases). Trimming stripped 4 bases from V and 2 bases from J, with 17 bases between. The CDR3 covers 16 residues. From germline, CDR1 is MDHEN and CDR2 SYDVKM. Here the CDR3 DNA reads TGTGCCAGCAGTTCCCCCGGGGGAGCTTTAAACACTGAAGCTTTCTTT. Its translation is CASSSPGGALNTEAFF.

V and J are TRBV29-1 and TRBJ1-1; 9 bases align to TRBD1. Trimming cost V 7 bases and J 7 bases; bases outside gene matches: 7. The germline CDR1 and CDR2 sequences are SQVTM and ANQGSEA. The CDR3 is 12 amino acids. DNA for the CDR3: TGCAGCGCCATGGGGGACAGGGTTGAAGCTTTCTTT. Its protein product is CSAMGDRVEAFF.

This clone was detected only a few times. This sequence joins TRBV5-6 and TRBJ2-7; the D gene is possibly TRBD2 (6 bases). V dropped 4 bases and J dropped 0 bases, with 8 bases sitting between them. The germline V gene encodes CDR1 SGHDT and CDR2 YYEEEE. CDR3 length equals 13 residues. The CDR3 here is CASSRGTSYEQYF. In DNA, the CDR3 is TGTGCCAGCAGCCGCGGGACCTCCTACGAGCAGTACTTC. The whole variable domain, remainder taken from reference TRBV5-6 and TRBJ2-7, is DAGVTQSPTHLIKTRGQQVTLRCSPKSGHDTVSWYQQALGQGPQFIFQYYEEEERQRGNFPDRFSGHQFPNYSSELNVNALLLGDSALYLCASSRGTSYEQYFGPGTRLTVT.

J is TRBJ1-1 and V is TRBV9, with D perhaps matching TRBD1 (5 bases). The CDR3 is 13 residues long. In germline, CDR1 is SGDLS, CDR2 YYNGEE. The germline V and J ends were trimmed by 2 bases and 2 bases, with 7 bases remaining between them. CDR3 nucleotide sequence: TGTGCCAGCAGCGTGACAGCTAACACTGAAGCTTTCTTT. It is translated as CASSVTANTEAFF.

The CDR3 region has the DNA TGTGCCAGCAGCTTGGGCAGGGCAGTTGGATCACCCCTCCACTTT. Encoded protein: CASSLGRAVGSPLHF. The rearrangement uses TRBV5-6 and TRBJ1-6; D perhaps matches TRBD1 (5 bases). Looked up from germline, CDR1 is SGHDT and CDR2 is YYEEEE. V lost 0 bases and J lost 10, with 14 bases in between. This CDR3 spans 15 amino acids.

The rearrangement joins TRBV15 to TRBJ2-5; D is unresolved. The CDR3 spans 14 residues. The V gene's germline CDR1 is LNHNV and CDR2 YYDKDF (reference sequence). The V end lost 1 base, the J end lost 0 bases, and 6 bases lay between the germline ends. Here the CDR3 reads CATSRAVDQETQYF. CDR3 coding DNA: TGTGCCACCAGCAGAGCCGTAGACCAAGAGACCCAGTACTTC.

The V call is TRBV2, the J call TRBJ1-4, with a weak D call TRBD1 (6 bases). Trimming left V 9 bases short and J 4 bases short, with 15 bases between. This CDR3 is 14 amino acids long. Germline V gene lookup returns CDR1 SNHLY and CDR2 FYNNEI. This chain's CDR3 is CASMKGGNNEKLFF. CDR3 DNA: TGTGCCAGTATGAAGGGGGGGAATAATGAAAAACTGTTTTTT.

This sequence joins TRBV19 and TRBJ2-2; D perhaps matches TRBD1 (6 bases). The CDR3 sequence is 14 residues long. Trimming removed 6 bases from V and 5 bases from J, with 13 bases in between. Germline V gene sequence: CDR1 LNHDA, CDR2 SQIVND (reference sequence). As DNA, the CDR3 is TGTGCCAGTAGCCCCGGGACAACTACCGGGGAGCTGTTTTTT. The encoded protein is CASSPGTTTGELFF.

This clone has only a few counts. This specimen includes other DNA sequences encoding the same CDR3. The V gene is TRBV19, the J gene TRBJ2-7; D possibly corresponds to TRBD1 (6 bases). CDR3 length: 14 amino acids. Trimming took 3 bases from V and 0 from J, leaving 9 bases between them. Germline CDR1 and CDR2: LNHDA and SQIVND (reference sequence). DNA for the CDR3: TGTGCCAGTAGTATGACAGGAGGCTCCTACGAGCAGTACTTC. It translates to CASSMTGGSYEQYF.

This clone occurred a few times. The chain recombines TRBV29-1 with TRBJ2-7; perhaps TRBD2 as D (6 bases). The V end lost 1 base, the J end lost 5 bases, and 12 bases lay between the germline ends. CDR1 is SQVTM and CDR2 is ANQGSEA in the germline V gene. The CDR3 has 13 amino acids. The CDR3 region has the DNA TGCAGCGTTGAAGCCCGAGGAGGGGACGAGCAGTACTTC. It yields the protein CSVEARGGDEQYF.

CDR3 sequence reads: CATSRVLEGGYTF. The CDR3 bases are TGTGCCACCAGCAGAGTATTGGAGGGTGGCTACACCTTC. The rearrangement joins TRBV15 to TRBJ1-2; D is undetermined. The V and J ends lost 1 base and 7 bases respectively, with 10 bases between them. CDR3 length: 13 amino acids. Germline values: CDR1 LNHNV, CDR2 YYDKDF (reference sequence).

The V gene is TRBV7-2, the J gene TRBJ2-5; no clear D. Trimming stripped 5 bases from V and 4 bases from J, with 14 bases between. The germline gives CDR1 SGHTA, CDR2 FQGNSA. This CDR3 has 14 amino acids. As DNA, the CDR3 is TGTGCCAGCAGCCTCAGGTTAATGGGAGAGACCCAGTACTTC. This sequence encodes CASSLRLMGETQYF.

The chain recombines TRBV7-9 with TRBJ2-6; 7 bases match TRBD1. CDR3 length: 18 residues. Trimming removed 1 base from V and 0 bases from J; junction bases left unmatched: 6. Per the germline V gene, CDR1 is SEHNR and CDR2 is FQNEAQ (reference sequence). The CDR3 DNA follows: TGTGCCAGCAGCTTAGGTGGGACAGACTTCTCTGGGGCCAACGTCCTGACTTTC. This encodes CASSLGGTDFSGANVLTF.

The count of this clone is one. A junction boundary mismatches the germline segment, possibly from a read error. The gene calls are TRBV7-9 and TRBJ2-3; D unresolved. This CDR3 comprises 12 residues. Looked up from germline, CDR1 is SEHNR and CDR2 is FQNEAQ (reference sequence). The CDR3 protein is CSSSFLESTQYF. The CDR3, as DNA: TGTTCCAGCAGCTTTTTAGAGTCTACGCAGTATTTT.

The V gene is TRBV5-1, the J gene TRBJ1-1; D might be TRBD1 (6 bases). V was pared by 3 bases and J by 0 bases, with 12 bases between. The CDR3 contains 15 residues. Germline values: CDR1 SGHRS, CDR2 YFSETQ. Here the CDR3 DNA reads TGCGCCAGCAGCTGGGACACCTCTATGAACACTGAAGCTTTCTTT. Translating it yields CASSWDTSMNTEAFF.

This chain links TRBV11-1 with TRBJ2-2; TRBD1 aligns across 9 bases. Trimming at V came to 5 bases and at J to 8 bases, leaving 12 bases not matched to a gene. CDR1 and CDR2 (germline): SGHAT, FQDESV (reference sequence). The CDR3 has 16 amino acids. CDR3 amino acids: CASSRLGQGMAGELFF. CDR3 sequence (DNA): TGTGCCAGCAGCCGACTGGGACAGGGAATGGCGGGGGAGCTGTTTTTT.

The chain is built from TRBV5-4 and TRBJ2-3, with 7 positions matching TRBD1. V lost 5 bases to trimming and J lost 2 bases; unmatched junction nucleotides: 11. Germline V gene data show CDR1 as SGHNT and CDR2 as YYREEE (reference sequence). This CDR3 comprises 16 residues. The CDR3 nucleotides read TGTGCCAGCAGGCCCGTGCACAGGGGAGTCACAGATACGCAGTATTTT. Protein product: CASRPVHRGVTDTQYF.

Points on this clone: The same CDR3 is also encoded by other DNA sequences in this sample. The chain employs TRBV9 and TRBJ2-7; D not resolved. V lost 0 bases and J lost 1, with 8 bases in between. This CDR3 is built from 14 residues. Germline V lookup: CDR1 SGDLS, CDR2 YYNGEE. In nucleotides, the CDR3 is TGTGCCAGCAGCGTAGATCACAGTTCCTACGAGCAGTACTTC. It translates to CASSVDHSSYEQYF.

This clone was found a few times. The V and J genes are TRBV5-5 and TRBJ2-5; D is perhaps TRBD2 (6 bases). V dropped 6 bases and J dropped 2 bases, with 14 bases sitting between them. The CDR3 is 14 amino acids. Germline V gene data show CDR1 as SGHKS and CDR2 as YYEKEE (reference sequence). The CDR3 coding sequence is TGTGCCAGCACCAAATTCGGAGGGCAAGAGACCCAGTACTTC. Amino acids: CASTKFGGQETQYF.

The V gene is TRBV7-2, the J gene TRBJ1-4; 10 nucleotides agree with TRBD1. The ends lost 5 bases at V and 7 bases at J; junction bases unmatched: 10. The V gene's germline CDR1 is SGHTA and CDR2 FQGNSA. The CDR3 sequence is 16 residues long. The CDR3 loop reads CASSPRQGARGEKLFF. CDR3 nucleotides: TGTGCCAGCAGCCCGCGACAGGGGGCGAGGGGTGAAAAACTGTTTTTT.

This clone was observed a handful of times. V usage is TRBV6-5 and J usage is TRBJ2-2, with 8 bases lining up with TRBD1. The CDR3 totals 14 residues. V lost 7 bases, J lost 7 bases, and 8 bases stayed unmatched. CDR1 and CDR2 (germline): MNHEY, SVGAGI. CDR3: CASTNNRGIGELFF. For the CDR3, the DNA is TGTGCCAGCACTAACAACAGGGGGATCGGGGAGCTGTTTTTT.

The V gene is TRBV4-2, the J gene TRBJ1-5; 7 nucleotides line up with TRBD1. Per the germline V gene, CDR1 is LGHNA and CDR2 is YNFKEQ. Trimming took 2 bases from V and 4 from J; bases not matched to a gene: 8. This CDR3 contains 16 residues. CDR3 sequence (DNA): TGTGCCAGCAGCCAACTTCAGGGGGACCGGAATCAGCCCCAGCATTTT. Encoded protein: CASSQLQGDRNQPQHF.

This chain joins TRBV15 and TRBJ1-5; 7 nucleotides line up with TRBD1. This CDR3 has 17 amino acids. V shed 3 bases, J shed 2 bases, and the junction held 10 bases outside the gene matches. CDR1 LNHNV and CDR2 YYDKDF come from the germline V gene (reference sequence). The CDR3 DNA follows: TGTGCCACCAGCAGTCAGGGGGAGAGGGGTGGCAATCAGCCCCAGCATTTT. Translation: CATSSQGERGGNQPQHF.

J is TRBJ1-5 and V is TRBV2; D is ambiguous. Germline loops: CDR1 SNHLY, CDR2 FYNNEI. The CDR3 length is 13 residues. The V and J ends lost 6 bases and 7 bases respectively, with 13 bases between them. The CDR3 DNA sequence: TGTGCCAGCAGGGAGGGTAGTAAACAGCCCCAGCATTTT. Translated: CASREGSKQPQHF.

The V gene is TRBV6-1, the J gene TRBJ1-1; no clear D. This CDR3 has 15 amino acids. In germline, CDR1 is MNHNS, CDR2 SASEGT. V was pared by 2 bases and J by 6 bases, with 16 bases between. The CDR3 DNA reads TGTGCCAGCAGTGAACTTCTGCGGGATAGGGCTGAAGCTTTCTTT. It yields the protein CASSELLRDRAEAFF.

The chain recombines TRBV5-4 with TRBJ2-1, with D possibly matching TRBD1 (6 bases). The CDR3 is made up of 15 amino acids. The ends were cut back, 0 bases at V and 9 bases at J, with 16 bases in the middle. In germline, CDR1 is SGHNT, CDR2 YYREEE (reference sequence). CDR3 DNA sequence: TGTGCCAGCAGCTTGGTTGGGGATCAGGGGTGTGAGCAGTTCTTC. Protein sequence: CASSLVGDQGCEQFF.